This T cell receptor (beta chain) was found in a study of blood T cell repertoires in COVID-19. Study at large: PBMCs, B-cell-depleted T cells, or T cells were the source of the cDNA or gDNA that made up the material.

The table came from immunoSEQ multiplex PCR; TCRdb's copy has only in-frame clones and leaves some out. Of 150,000 to 200,000 clones listed, 80% to 90% were seen once; the top ten hold under 2%. Germline lookup yields CDR1 KGHSH and CDR2 LQKENI. The CDR3 consists of 13 residues. J was trimmed by 5 bases and V by 6 bases; bases with no gene match: 3. The chain links TRBV18 to TRBJ1-2; 10 nucleotides match TRBD1. This receptor was taken from a young man who had recovered from COVID-19. Sequences were obtained from peripheral blood. The CDR3 DNA reads as TGTGCCAGCTCCCCGGACAGGGGGTATGGCTACACCTTC. This gives the protein CASSPDRGYGYTF.